Shown below are 23 T cell receptor beta chains from a single sample sequenced in a study of shared clonotypes between healthy human individuals. Libraries were prepared by immunoSEQ multiplex PCR; TCRdb keeps only in-frame clonotypes and omits some of them. There are about 990,000 clones in the sample; 70% to 80% occur only once, and 0.6% to 0.7% lies in the top ten. Sequencing was carried out using memory CD4+ T cells from PBMCs. Noted subset: CD45RA-negative fraction. The receptor source for this set is a man between 18 and 35 years old in good health. Some clones in this sample may be carry-over from other donors' samples.

Ten or more counts support this clone. The sample holds other DNA sequences that translate to the same CDR3. The V gene is TRBV5-4, the J gene TRBJ2-3, with TRBD2 identical over 13 bases. The germline gives CDR1 SGHNT, CDR2 YYREEE (reference sequence). The J segment lost 0 bases and the V segment lost 4 bases, leaving 2 bases of the junction unmatched. This CDR3 has 16 residues. CDR3 amino acids: CASSQGLAGSTDTQYF. CDR3 sequence (DNA): TGTGCCAGCAGCCAGGGACTAGCGGGGAGCACAGATACGCAGTATTTT.

This chain connects TRBV7-9 to TRBJ1-1; D may be TRBD1 (5 bases). Germline CDR1 is SEHNR and CDR2 is FQNEAQ (reference sequence). This CDR3 has 14 residues. V dropped 4 bases and J dropped 3 bases, with 12 bases sitting between them. Written as DNA, the CDR3 is TGTGCCAGCAGCTCCAGGGAGGCGGACACTGAAGCTTTCTTT. This sequence encodes CASSSREADTEAFF.

The V and J genes are TRBV6-5 and TRBJ2-7, with D tentatively TRBD2 (5 bases). With 5 bases removed from V and 1 base from J, the gap between germline ends came to 15 bases. The CDR3 is made up of 15 amino acids. The germline CDR1 and CDR2 sequences are MNHEY and SVGAGI. The CDR3 spells CASSTPSRPSYEQYF. CDR3 sequence (DNA): TGTGCCAGCAGTACCCCTAGCCGCCCATCCTACGAGCAGTACTTC.

Concerning this clone itself: Other DNA sequences in this sample translate to the same CDR3. V is TRBV9 and J is TRBJ2-3, with D tentatively TRBD2 (5 bases). This CDR3 contains 14 residues. The V and J ends lost 1 base and 0 bases respectively, with 6 bases between them. Germline V lookup: CDR1 SGDLS, CDR2 YYNGEE. The DNA of the CDR3 is TGTGCCAGCAGCGTACGCGGGAGCACAGATACGCAGTATTTT. It codes for CASSVRGSTDTQYF.

The chain joins TRBV6-5 to TRBJ2-5; 9 bases match TRBD1. CDR3 size: 16 residues. The trim removed 4 bases at V and 5 bases at J, leaving 11 bases unmatched. Germline CDR1 and CDR2: MNHEY and SVGAGI. The CDR3 reads CASSSTWDRVAETQYF. CDR3 sequence (DNA): TGTGCCAGCAGTTCCACATGGGACAGGGTTGCGGAGACCCAGTACTTC.

This chain connects TRBV18 to TRBJ2-3, with 9 bases identical to TRBD1. This CDR3 comprises 18 residues. With 2 bases clipped from V and 2 bases from J, the junction kept 11 bases outside the gene matches. Germline V gene lookup returns CDR1 KGHSH and CDR2 LQKENI. The CDR3 DNA reads as TGTGCCAGCTCACCATTAGGTCCGGCACAGGGGGCCACAGATACGCAGTATTTT. Encoded protein: CASSPLGPAQGATDTQYF. The full variable domain, with the rest looked up from reference TRBV18 and TRBJ2-3, is NAGVMQNPRHLVRRRGQEARLRCSPMKGHSHVYWYRQLPEEGLKFMVYLQKENIIDESGMPKERFSAEFPKEGPSILRIQQVVRGDSAAYFCASSPLGPAQGATDTQYFGPGTRLTVL.

The V call is TRBV7-2, the J call TRBJ2-7, with D unclear. Germline CDR1 and CDR2: SGHTA and FQGNSA. The CDR3 runs 15 residues. V lost 1 base and J lost 0, with 10 bases in between. The CDR3 DNA is TGTGCCAGCAGCTTAGATTTCGCTAGCTCCTACGAGCAGTACTTC. It codes for CASSLDFASSYEQYF.

The chain employs TRBV19 and TRBJ2-7; the D gene is possibly TRBD1 (5 bases). The V gene's germline CDR1 is LNHDA and CDR2 SQIVND (reference sequence). The V end lost 3 bases, the J end lost 2 bases, and 14 bases lay between the germline ends. The CDR3 spans 15 residues. CDR3 amino acids: CASSIQWGRPYEQYF. CDR3 DNA sequence: TGTGCCAGTAGTATCCAATGGGGCCGCCCCTACGAGCAGTACTTC. Together with reference TRBV19 and TRBJ2-7, the CDR3 gives the full variable domain: DGGITQSPKYLFRKEGQNVTLSCEQNLNHDAMYWYRQDPGQGLRLIYYSQIVNDFQKGDIAEGYSVSREKKESFPLTVTSAQKNPTAFYLCASSIQWGRPYEQYFGPGTRLTVT.

The J gene is TRBJ2-5, the V gene TRBV30; D could derive from TRBD1 or TRBD2 (5 bases each). Trimming left V 7 bases short and J 1 base short, with 13 bases between. Germline V gives CDR1 GTSNPN, CDR2 SVGIG (reference sequence). The CDR3 totals 13 residues. The CDR3 loop reads CAFAGGGQETQYF. In DNA, the CDR3 is TGTGCCTTCGCCGGTGGGGGCCAAGAGACCCAGTACTTC.

The chain has TRBV9 and TRBJ1-1; D possibly corresponds to TRBD1 (5 bases). Trimming removed 4 bases at V and 0 bases at J, with 13 bases between. Germline V gives CDR1 SGDLS, CDR2 YYNGEE. There are 15 residues in the CDR3. The CDR3 spells CASSPFGHLNTEAFF. The DNA for the CDR3 is TGTGCCAGCAGCCCTTTCGGACATTTGAACACTGAAGCTTTCTTT.

On this clone: The same CDR3 also results from other DNA sequences found in this sample. The V gene is TRBV20-1, the J gene TRBJ2-7, with no clear D. Per germline, CDR1 DFQATT and CDR2 SNEGSKA (reference sequence). The CDR3 runs to 11 residues. V was clipped by 0 bases and J by 6 bases, with 6 bases between them. CDR3 residues: CSARDRAEQYF. In nucleotides, the CDR3 is TGCAGTGCTAGAGATAGGGCCGAGCAGTACTTC.

The chain links TRBV29-1 to TRBJ2-5; 7 nucleotides agree with TRBD1. There are 13 residues in the CDR3. The J segment lost 2 bases and the V segment lost 7 bases, leaving 7 bases of the junction unmatched. Looked up from germline, CDR1 is SQVTM and CDR2 is ANQGSEA. The DNA for the CDR3 is TGCAGCGGACTCGGGACAGATCAAGAGACCCAGTACTTC. Protein sequence: CSGLGTDQETQYF.

This sequence joins TRBV11-1 and TRBJ2-7; D gene unclear. Trimming took 8 bases from V and 1 from J, leaving 18 bases between them. CDR1 SGHAT and CDR2 FQDESV come from the germline V gene (reference sequence). There are 15 residues in the CDR3. CDR3 region: CASPDGTLFSYEQYF. CDR3 nucleotide sequence: TGTGCCAGCCCGGACGGCACACTTTTTTCCTACGAGCAGTACTTC.

Here the CDR3 reads CASSYQPADTQYF. CDR3 nucleotide sequence: TGTGCCAGCAGTTATCAACCGGCGGATACGCAGTATTTT. The rearrangement links TRBV7-9 to TRBJ2-3, with D uncertain. V shed 6 bases and J shed 6 bases, with 13 bases lying between them. CDR1 SEHNR and CDR2 FQNEAQ come from the germline V gene (reference sequence). CDR3 length equals 13 residues.

The chain couples TRBV30 to TRBJ2-2; 10 positions agree with TRBD2. The CDR3 consists of 14 residues. V dropped 8 bases and J dropped 6; count of bases not matched to a gene: 9. The germline V gene encodes CDR1 GTSNPN and CDR2 SVGIG (reference sequence). Written as DNA, the CDR3 is TGTGCCAACCCCGGTCTAGCGGGAGCCGGGGAGCTGTTTTTT. It encodes CANPGLAGAGELFF. The variable domain in full, completed from reference TRBV30 and TRBJ2-2, reads SQTIHQWPATLVQPVGSPLSLECTVEGTSNPNLYWYRQAAGRGLQLLFYSVGIGQISSEVPQNLSASRPQDRQFILSSKKLLLSDSGFYLCANPGLAGAGELFFGEGSRLTVL.

The chain joins TRBV2 to TRBJ2-7; D perhaps matches TRBD2 (6 bases). Trimming pared 7 bases from V and 6 bases from J, leaving 19 bases between. The CDR3 is 14 amino acids. CDR1 and CDR2 from the germline V gene are SNHLY and FYNNEI. CDR3 coding DNA: TGTGCCAGCAAAGCGGAGGGGAAAGGAACCGAGCAGTACTTC. Amino acid sequence: CASKAEGKGTEQYF. The full variable domain, with the rest looked up from reference TRBV2 and TRBJ2-7, is EPEVTQTPSHQVTQMGQEVILRCVPISNHLYFYWYRQILGQKVEFLVSFYNNEISEKSEIFDDQFSVERPDGSNFTLKIRSTKLEDSAMYFCASKAEGKGTEQYFGPGTRLTVT.

The V call is TRBV30, the J call TRBJ2-3, with TRBD2 identical over 7 bases. The germline V gene encodes CDR1 GTSNPN and CDR2 SVGIG (reference sequence). CDR3 length: 14 amino acids. Germline trimming cut 3 bases from V and 0 bases from J; bases unmatched to any gene: 3. This CDR3 is CAWRNSGSTDTQYF. CDR3 bases: TGTGCCTGGAGGAATAGCGGGAGCACAGATACGCAGTATTTT.

The chain is built from TRBV6-5 and TRBJ1-2; the match to TRBD1 covers 7 bases. Trimming at V came to 2 bases and at J to 6 bases, leaving 6 bases not matched to a gene. Germline CDR1 and CDR2: MNHEY and SVGAGI. This CDR3 region has 14 residues. The CDR3 region is CASSYARDSHGYTF. The CDR3 DNA follows: TGTGCCAGCAGTTACGCCCGGGACAGCCATGGCTACACCTTC.

The V gene is TRBV19, the J gene TRBJ2-3; D remains ambiguous. CDR1 LNHDA and CDR2 SQIVND come from the germline V gene (reference sequence). This CDR3 is 11 amino acids long. V was pared by 10 bases and J by 5 bases, with 10 bases between. The DNA of the CDR3 is TGTGCCACCCAAGCCGGAGATACGCAGTATTTT. Residues: CATQAGDTQYF.

Concerning this clone: The same CDR3 is also encoded by other DNA sequences in this sample. V and J are TRBV7-9 and TRBJ2-7; perhaps TRBD2 as D (6 bases). V lost 5 bases to trimming and J lost 4 bases, with 12 bases between them. This CDR3 comprises 13 residues. Per germline, CDR1 SEHNR and CDR2 FQNEAQ (reference sequence). The CDR3 here is CASSRTGTYEQYF. The CDR3 nucleotides are TGTGCCAGCAGCCGGACGGGGACTTACGAGCAGTACTTC.

This clone was seen repeatedly, ten times or more. This sequence joins TRBV7-2 and TRBJ2-1, with TRBD2 identical over 8 bases. This CDR3 is built from 15 residues. CDR1 and CDR2 (germline): SGHTA, FQGNSA. After removal of 5 bases from V and 4 bases from J, the junction contained 7 bases not matched to a gene. The CDR3 region has the DNA TGTGCCAGCAGCCCTATAGCGGGAACGTACAATGAGCAGTTCTTC. Translating gives CASSPIAGTYNEQFF.

This chain links TRBV21-1 with TRBJ2-3; the table gives TRBD1 as D, unverified against the DNA. TRBV21-1 is recorded as a pseudogene. The CDR3 consists of 17 residues. The chain's CDR3 is CASSPRTGGTDTDTQYF. The DNA of the CDR3 is TGTGCCAGCAGCCCCAGGACAGGGGGGACTGACACAGATACGCAGTATTTT.

The rearrangement uses TRBV2 and TRBJ2-2, with D possibly matching TRBD1 (7 bases). This CDR3 is 14 amino acids long. The V gene lost 7 bases and the J gene lost 5 bases, with 14 bases spanning the gap. Germline CDR1 and CDR2: SNHLY and FYNNEI. CDR3 DNA: TGTGCCAGCACAGGGGACAGCGGGACCGGGGAGCTGTTTTTT. The encoded protein is CASTGDSGTGELFF.